These 27 T cell receptor beta chains share one sample of origin, sequenced in a study of T cells after yellow fever vaccination. TCRdb called the 5' RACE reads again in MiXCR, with one record for every CDR3 protein. The table records some 120,000 distinct CDR3 sequences, 8.4% of them present only once. The input for sequencing was CD8+ T cells sorted from PBMCs, taken 45 days after the yellow fever booster vaccination. The receptors here all came from a man under 40 who received the YFV17D yellow fever vaccine.

This clonotype was recorded many times. The chain combines TRBV11-2 with TRBJ2-5; 8 bases align to TRBD2. Germline CDR1 SGHAT, CDR2 FQNNGV. Germline trimming cut 5 bases from V and 5 bases from J; bases unmatched to any gene: 10. The CDR3 spans 15 residues. CDR3 DNA: TGTGCCAGCAGCCCTGGACTAGCCACTATTGAGACCCAGTACTTC. Residues: CASSPGLATIETQYF.

The table lists this clonotype with a few counts. The V and J genes are TRBV20-1 and TRBJ1-5, with a possible D match to TRBD1 (5 bases). The CDR3 runs 14 residues. Between the trimmed V and J ends, which lost 3 bases and 1 base, there was a span of 10 bases. Germline V lookup: CDR1 DFQATT, CDR2 SNEGSKA (reference sequence). The CDR3 DNA reads TGCAGTGCTAGCCCCGGGGACAGCAATCAGCCCCAGCATTTT. Protein product: CSASPGDSNQPQHF.

The chain uses TRBV10-2 and TRBJ2-1; no reliable D call. CDR3 length equals 16 residues. The germline V and J ends were trimmed by 0 bases and 5 bases, with 14 bases remaining between them. Germline V lookup: CDR1 WSHSY, CDR2 SAAADI. CDR3 amino acids: CASSESTPRSNNEQFF. In DNA, the CDR3 is TGCGCCAGCAGTGAGTCGACTCCTAGGTCGAACAATGAGCAGTTCTTC.

This clonotype was observed at least ten times. This sequence joins TRBV12-3 or TRBV12-4 and TRBJ2-1; no reliable D call. This CDR3 is built from 8 residues. Trimming cost V 5 bases and J 14 bases, with 4 bases left between them. CDR3 sequence: CASSHEFF. The CDR3, as DNA: TGTGCCAGCAGTCACGAGTTCTTC.

Many counts were recorded for this clonotype. V is TRBV20-1 and J is TRBJ2-7; maybe TRBD2 (6 bases). CDR1 DFQATT and CDR2 SNEGSKA come from the germline V gene (reference sequence). Trimming left V 6 bases short and J 3 bases short, with 15 bases between. The CDR3 totals 13 residues. CDR3 nucleotide sequence: TGCAGTGCCCCGACTAGGGATTTCTACGAGCAGTACTTC. Translated: CSAPTRDFYEQYF.

The chain combines TRBV29-1 with TRBJ2-7; D is uncertain. Deletions cut 7 bases from V and 0 bases from J, with 10 bases between. Per the germline V gene, CDR1 is SQVTM and CDR2 is ANQGSEA. The CDR3 length is 12 residues. CDR3: CSASLDSYEQYF. Written as DNA, the CDR3 is TGCAGCGCGTCGCTAGACTCCTACGAGCAGTACTTC.

V and J are TRBV30 and TRBJ2-5, with 8 bases matching TRBD2. Germline CDR1 GTSNPN, CDR2 SVGIG (reference sequence). The trim removed 6 bases at V and 5 bases at J, leaving 8 bases unmatched. There are 13 residues in the CDR3. The chain's CDR3 is CACRREVEETQYF. The DNA for the CDR3 is TGTGCCTGTAGGCGGGAGGTTGAGGAGACCCAGTACTTC. The full variable domain, with the rest looked up from reference TRBV30 and TRBJ2-5, is SQTIHQWPATLVQPVGSPLSLECTVEGTSNPNLYWYRQAAGRGLQLLFYSVGIGQISSEVPQNLSASRPQDRQFILSSKKLLLSDSGFYLCACRREVEETQYFGPGTRLLVL.

This clonotype has more than one count but fewer than ten. This sequence joins TRBV15 and TRBJ2-1, with a weak D call TRBD2 (6 bases). V was clipped by 0 bases and J by 9 bases, with 15 bases between them. CDR1 is LNHNV, CDR2 YYDKDF, per germline (reference sequence). The CDR3 has 15 residues. CDR3 nucleotide sequence: TGTGCCACCAGCAGAGATGGTAGCGGAGGGGTTGAGCAGTTCTTC. Its protein is CATSRDGSGGVEQFF.

Ten or more counts support this clonotype. The V and J genes are TRBV4-3 and TRBJ2-7; D is possibly TRBD2 (5 bases). The CDR3 runs to 15 residues. The V end lost 0 bases, the J end lost 5 bases, and 14 bases lay between the germline ends. Germline V gene sequence: CDR1 LGHNA, CDR2 YSLEER. The CDR3 sequence: CASSQDTGLANEQYF. CDR3 nucleotide sequence: TGCGCCAGCAGCCAAGATACCGGACTGGCCAACGAGCAGTACTTC.

This clonotype was seen ten or more times. The gene calls are TRBV7-2 and TRBJ2-7; D is unclear. Germline lookup yields CDR1 SGHTA and CDR2 FQGNSA. Between the trimmed V and J ends, which lost 5 bases and 2 bases, there was a span of 10 bases. This CDR3 contains 13 residues. The CDR3 sequence is CASSTTTTYEQYF. In DNA form, the CDR3 reads TGTGCCAGCAGCACAACAACTACCTACGAGCAGTACTTC. The full variable domain, in which reference TRBV7-2 and TRBJ2-7 provide the parts outside the CDR3, is GAGVSQSPSNKVTEKGKDVELRCDPISGHTALYWYRQSLGQGLEFLIYFQGNSAPDKSGLPSDRFSAERTGGSVSTLTIQRTQQEDSAVYLCASSTTTTYEQYFGPGTRLTVT.

This clonotype appeared many times. The chain recombines TRBV5-5 with TRBJ2-7; no definite D call. The CDR3 is 13 residues long. Per germline, CDR1 SGHKS and CDR2 YYEKEE (reference sequence). The germline V and J ends were trimmed by 3 bases and 4 bases, with 11 bases remaining between them. CDR3: CASSYIASYEQYF. The CDR3 DNA follows: TGTGCCAGCAGCTATATAGCTTCTTACGAGCAGTACTTC.

This clonotype was seen a few times. The chain combines TRBV5-1 with TRBJ2-2; D ambiguous. The CDR3 is 15 amino acids. Trimming took 3 bases from V and 7 from J, leaving 16 bases between them. CDR1 and CDR2 from the germline V gene are SGHRS and YFSETQ. CDR3 nucleotide sequence: TGCGCCAGCAGCTCGGACGGTCCCGTAAGCGGGGAGCTGTTTTTT. This translates into CASSSDGPVSGELFF.

This clonotype was recorded at least ten times. The V call is TRBV27, the J call TRBJ2-7; 10 nucleotides line up with TRBD1. The junction had 8 bases not matched to a gene; V was cut back by 0 bases and J by 3 bases. Germline V lookup: CDR1 MNHEY, CDR2 SMNVEV (reference sequence). The CDR3 contains 17 residues. CDR3 coding DNA: TGTGCCAGCAGTTTATCGAAATCGGGGACAGGGGTCTACGAGCAGTACTTC. It codes for CASSLSKSGTGVYEQYF.

This clonotype appeared many times. V and J are TRBV18 and TRBJ2-1; tentative D call: TRBD2 (5 bases). Germline V gene lookup returns CDR1 KGHSH and CDR2 LQKENI. This CDR3 is 14 amino acids long. V lost 6 bases to trimming and J lost 0 bases, with 9 bases between them. The CDR3 DNA is TGTGCCAGCTCCGACTATTCCTCCTACAATGAGCAGTTCTTC. Translated: CASSDYSSYNEQFF.

This clonotype was found many times. V is TRBV20-1 and J is TRBJ2-1, with unresolved D. The CDR3 totals 11 residues. V was cut by 4 bases and J by 7 bases, with 8 bases left in between. Germline V CDR1 and CDR2: DFQATT, SNEGSKA (reference sequence). The CDR3 DNA reads as TGCAGTGCTAAAGTCATTAATGAGCAGTTCTTC. Translation gives CSAKVINEQFF.

In this sample, this clonotype turned up many times. The rearrangement uses TRBV20-1 and TRBJ2-7; no firm D call. V shed 1 base and J shed 4 bases, with 11 bases lying between them. This CDR3 is 13 amino acids long. Germline assignment: CDR1 DFQATT and CDR2 SNEGSKA (reference sequence). Written as DNA, the CDR3 is TGCAGTGCTAGAGTTATCACAGCTTACGAGCAGTACTTC. Protein sequence: CSARVITAYEQYF.

This clonotype appeared many times. The chain carries TRBV21-1 and TRBJ2-1; no check of the table's D call, TRBD1, against the DNA was made. TRBV21-1 is a documented pseudogene. This CDR3 region has 13 residues. CDR3 sequence reads: CATPLKGHNEQFF. In nucleotides, the CDR3 is TGTGCCACGCCCTTAAAGGGTCACAATGAGCAGTTCTTC.

This clonotype was observed at least ten times. The chain carries TRBV7-9 and TRBJ2-7; D assignment may be TRBD1 or TRBD2 (5 bases each). CDR3 length: 14 amino acids. Germline V gives CDR1 SEHNR, CDR2 FQNEAQ (reference sequence). The V end was cut by 2 bases, the J end by 3 bases, with 11 bases between. The CDR3 coding sequence is TGTGCCAGCAGCTTATCGGGGCCTAACTACGAGCAGTACTTC. Protein product: CASSLSGPNYEQYF.

Details on this clonotype: A much larger clone lies one base from this, so it may be a read error. The chain joins TRBV11-2 to TRBJ2-7; 16 bases line up with TRBD2. Germline CDR1 reads SGHAT; CDR2 reads FQNNGV. The CDR3 covers 18 residues. Here the CDR3 DNA reads TGTTCCAGCAGCTTGCTCGGGACTAGCGGGAGGGGAGGATACGAGCAGTACTTC. Translating gives CSSSLLGTSGRGGYEQYF. The full variable domain, in which reference TRBV11-2 and TRBJ2-7 provide the parts outside the CDR3, is EAGVAQSPRYKIIEKRQSVAFWCNPISGHATLYWYQQILGQGPKLLIQFQNNGVVDDSQLPKDRFSAERLKGVDSTLKIQPAKLEDSAVYLCSSSLLGTSGRGGYEQYFGPGTRLTVT.

This clonotype has at least ten counts. In nucleotides, the CDR3 is TGTGCCAGCAGTGAAGGGGGTTCCTACGAGCAGTACTTC. Protein sequence: CASSEGGSYEQYF. J is TRBJ2-7 and V is TRBV6-1; D is uncertain. Between the trimmed V and J ends, which lost 1 base and 1 base, there was a span of 5 bases. The germline V gene encodes CDR1 MNHNS and CDR2 SASEGT. The CDR3 loop spans 13 amino acids.

The CDR3 DNA sequence: TGTGCCAGCAGCGGGGATCAAGAGACCCAGTACTTC. Translation: CASSGDQETQYF. The chain joins TRBV27 to TRBJ2-5, with a weak D call TRBD2 (5 bases). This CDR3 region has 12 residues. Germline V gene sequence: CDR1 MNHEY, CDR2 SMNVEV (reference sequence). V dropped 6 bases and J dropped 2 bases, with 7 bases sitting between them.

This clonotype was seen at least ten times. The genes are TRBV27 and TRBJ2-3; 10 bases map to TRBD2. The junction had 8 bases not matched to a gene; V was cut back by 8 bases and J by 3 bases. In germline, CDR1 is MNHEY, CDR2 SMNVEV (reference sequence). This CDR3 region has 15 residues. CDR3 protein: CASGQLAGRTDTQYF. The CDR3 nucleotides are TGTGCCAGCGGCCAACTAGCGGGAAGGACAGATACGCAGTATTTT.

Remarks on this clonotype: The junction differs from germline at one of its ends, possibly a read error. The V gene is TRBV6-5, the J gene TRBJ2-2; the D is unclear. Germline V gene data show CDR1 as MNHEY and CDR2 as SVGAGI. The CDR3 extends over 18 amino acids. The DNA for the CDR3 is TGTGCCAGCAGTTACTCCGCTTTCCAGGTCTTCAACACCGGGCAGCTGTTTTTT. This encodes CASSYSAFQVFNTGQLFF.

The chain is built from TRBV5-1 and TRBJ2-2, with a weak D call TRBD2 (6 bases). The CDR3 consists of 16 residues. Trimming shortened V by 4 bases and J by 6 bases, and 19 bases separated the two germline ends. Germline-derived CDR1 and CDR2 are SGHRS and YFSETQ. The CDR3 region is CASSVPRGIVSGELFF. The CDR3 region has the DNA TGCGCCAGCAGCGTCCCTCGGGGGATTGTCTCCGGGGAGCTGTTTTTT.

At least ten counts were recorded for this clonotype. DNA of the CDR3: TGTGCCAGCAGGGGGGGGGCTGATGGCTACACCTTC. Translation: CASRGGADGYTF. This chain joins TRBV6-5 and TRBJ1-2; D may be TRBD1 (6 bases). The germline CDR1 and CDR2 sequences are MNHEY and SVGAGI. CDR3 size: 12 residues. The V end lost 6 bases, the J end lost 6 bases, and 11 bases lay between the germline ends.

This clonotype occurred many times. The gene calls are TRBV6-5 and TRBJ2-2; 7 bases are a match to TRBD2. V trimming: 0 bases; J trimming: 4 bases; junction bases outside the gene matches: 5. The CDR3 totals 16 residues. In germline, CDR1 is MNHEY, CDR2 SVGAGI. This chain's CDR3 is CASSYSGGRGTGELFF. DNA of the CDR3: TGTGCCAGCAGTTACTCCGGGGGGAGAGGCACCGGGGAGCTGTTTTTT.

This clonotype was seen at least ten times. At one boundary the junction diverges from the germline segment, which might be a read error. The genes are TRBV4-3 and TRBJ1-1; D not resolved. This CDR3 region has 13 residues. The V gene's germline CDR1 is LGHNA and CDR2 YSLEER. CDR3 amino acids: CASTQVRYTEAFF. The CDR3, as DNA: TGCGCCAGCACCCAAGTCCGATATACTGAAGCTTTCTTT.